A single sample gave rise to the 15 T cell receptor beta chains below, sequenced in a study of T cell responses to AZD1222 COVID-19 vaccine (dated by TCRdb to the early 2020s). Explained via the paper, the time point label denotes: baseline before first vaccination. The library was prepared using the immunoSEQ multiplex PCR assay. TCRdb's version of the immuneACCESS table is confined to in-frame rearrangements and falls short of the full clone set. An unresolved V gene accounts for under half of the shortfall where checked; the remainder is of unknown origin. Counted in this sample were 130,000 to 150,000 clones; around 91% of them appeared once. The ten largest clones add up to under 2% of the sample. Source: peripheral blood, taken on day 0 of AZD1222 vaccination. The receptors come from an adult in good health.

CDR3 nucleotides: TGTGCCAGCAGCCCAGTGGGCTCAACCACAGATACGCAGTATTTT. This codes for CASSPVGSTTDTQYF. The V gene is TRBV7-9, the J gene TRBJ2-3; D is ambiguous. Germline CDR1 is SEHNR and CDR2 is FQNEAQ (reference sequence). Trimming stripped 5 bases from V and 2 bases from J, with 14 bases between. The CDR3 runs 15 residues. The whole variable domain, remainder taken from reference TRBV7-9 and TRBJ2-3, is DTGVSQNPRHKITKRGQNVTFRCDPISEHNRLYWYRQTLGQGPEFLTYFQNEAQLEKSRLLSDRFSAERPKGSFSTLEIQRTEQGDSAMYLCASSPVGSTTDTQYFGPGTRLTVL.

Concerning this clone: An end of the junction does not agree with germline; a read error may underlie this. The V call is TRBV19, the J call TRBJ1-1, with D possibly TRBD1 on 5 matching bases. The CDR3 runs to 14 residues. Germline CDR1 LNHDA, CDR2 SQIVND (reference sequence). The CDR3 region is CVSTEGFGGTEAFF. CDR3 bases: TGTGTCAGTACGGAGGGTTTCGGGGGGACTGAAGCTTTCTTT.

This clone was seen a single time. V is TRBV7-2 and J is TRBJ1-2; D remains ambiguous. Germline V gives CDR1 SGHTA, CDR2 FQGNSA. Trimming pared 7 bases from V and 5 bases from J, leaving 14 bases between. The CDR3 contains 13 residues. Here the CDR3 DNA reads TGTGCCAGCAACCTAACCCCGGGGTATGGCTACACCTTC. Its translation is CASNLTPGYGYTF.

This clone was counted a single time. Here the CDR3 DNA reads TGTGCCAGCAGCCATGGGGGAGGGTGGAAAACCGGGGAGCTGTTTTTT. It translates to CASSHGGGWKTGELFF. This chain connects TRBV28 to TRBJ2-2, with 7 bases fitting TRBD2. Trimming cost V 6 bases and J 5 bases; bases outside gene matches: 12. This CDR3 region has 16 residues. Germline CDR1 MDHEN, CDR2 SYDVKM.

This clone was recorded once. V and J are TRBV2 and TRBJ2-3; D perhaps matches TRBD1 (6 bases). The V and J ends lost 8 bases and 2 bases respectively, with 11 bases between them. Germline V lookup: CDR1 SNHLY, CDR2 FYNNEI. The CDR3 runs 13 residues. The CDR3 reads CASGGRPTDTQYF. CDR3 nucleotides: TGTGCCAGCGGGGGCAGACCCACAGATACGCAGTATTTT.

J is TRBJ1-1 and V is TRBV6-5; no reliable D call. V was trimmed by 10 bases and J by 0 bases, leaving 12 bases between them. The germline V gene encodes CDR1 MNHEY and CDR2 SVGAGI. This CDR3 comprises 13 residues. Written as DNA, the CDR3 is TGTGCCACTGGTAAGGGCATGAACACTGAAGCTTTCTTT. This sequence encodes CATGKGMNTEAFF.

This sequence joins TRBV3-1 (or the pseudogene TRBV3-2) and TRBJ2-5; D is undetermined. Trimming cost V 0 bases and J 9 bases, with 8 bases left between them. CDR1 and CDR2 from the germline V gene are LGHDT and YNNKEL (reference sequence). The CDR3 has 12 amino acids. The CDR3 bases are TGTGCCAGCAGCCAAGATAGGCAAGCCCAGTACTTC. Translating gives CASSQDRQAQYF.

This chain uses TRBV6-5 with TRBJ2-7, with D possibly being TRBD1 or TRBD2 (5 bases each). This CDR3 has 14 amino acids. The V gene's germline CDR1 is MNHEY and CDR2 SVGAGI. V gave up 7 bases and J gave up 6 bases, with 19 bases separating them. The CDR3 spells CASNNRGQGPEQYF. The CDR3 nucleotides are TGTGCCAGCAATAACCGGGGCCAGGGACCCGAGCAGTACTTC.

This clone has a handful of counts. The CDR3 DNA is TGTGCCAGCTCAACGACGGGTGATAATTCACCCCTCCACTTT. Translation: CASSTTGDNSPLHF. V and J are TRBV18 and TRBJ1-6, with unresolved D. The V gene lost 5 bases and the J gene lost 5 bases, with 10 bases spanning the gap. Per the germline V gene, CDR1 is KGHSH and CDR2 is LQKENI. This CDR3 spans 14 amino acids. Supplemented by reference TRBV18 and TRBJ1-6, the full variable domain reads NAGVMQNPRHLVRRRGQEARLRCSPMKGHSHVYWYRQLPEEGLKFMVYLQKENIIDESGMPKERFSAEFPKEGPSILRIQQVVRGDSAAYFCASSTTGDNSPLHFGNGTRLTVT.

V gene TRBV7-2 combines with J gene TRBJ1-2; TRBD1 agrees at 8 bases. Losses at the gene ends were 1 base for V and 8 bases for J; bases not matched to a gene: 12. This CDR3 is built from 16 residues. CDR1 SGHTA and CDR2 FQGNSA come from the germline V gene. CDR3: CASSLEGSDRGRGYTF. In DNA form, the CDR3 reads TGTGCCAGCAGCTTAGAAGGCTCTGACAGGGGCCGGGGCTACACCTTC.

CDR3 region: CAISSGEDRVRFMNTEAFF. The CDR3 nucleotides read TGTGCCATCAGCAGTGGGGAGGACAGGGTTAGATTCATGAACACTGAAGCTTTCTTT. The chain recombines TRBV10-3 with TRBJ1-1, with 8 bases fitting TRBD1. This CDR3 comprises 19 residues. Germline V CDR1 and CDR2: ENHRY, SYGVKD. Unmatched junction bases numbered 18, after V lost 6 bases and J lost 0 bases.

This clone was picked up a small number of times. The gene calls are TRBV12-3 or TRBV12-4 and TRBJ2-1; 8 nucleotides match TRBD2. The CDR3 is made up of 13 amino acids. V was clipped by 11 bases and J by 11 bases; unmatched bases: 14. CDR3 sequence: CALKNGGRMKQFF. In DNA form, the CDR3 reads TGTGCCCTTAAAAATGGCGGGAGGATGAAGCAGTTCTTC.

The CDR3 DNA is TGCGCCAGCAGCTTGGTCCTAGCGGGGGCCCAAGAGACCCAGTACTTC. Residues: CASSLVLAGAQETQYF. This chain joins TRBV5-1 and TRBJ2-5; 10 nucleotides line up with TRBD2. The CDR3 loop spans 16 amino acids. Per germline, CDR1 SGHRS and CDR2 YFSETQ. The ends lost 0 bases at V and 1 base at J; junction bases unmatched: 3.

The CDR3 nucleotides read TGTGCCAGCAGCCAGGACAGGGAAGCTGAAAAACTGTTTTTT. This codes for CASSQDREAEKLFF. The V gene is TRBV2, the J gene TRBJ1-4; 8 nucleotides line up with TRBD1. V trimming: 6 bases; J trimming: 7 bases; junction bases outside the gene matches: 7. This CDR3 comprises 14 residues. Germline V gives CDR1 SNHLY, CDR2 FYNNEI.

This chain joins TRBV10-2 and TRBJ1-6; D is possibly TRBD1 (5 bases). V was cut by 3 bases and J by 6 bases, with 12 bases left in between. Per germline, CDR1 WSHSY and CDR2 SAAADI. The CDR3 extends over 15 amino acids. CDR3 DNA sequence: TGCGCCAGCAGTGATTATTACAGGACTAATTCACCCCTCCACTTT. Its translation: CASSDYYRTNSPLHF.